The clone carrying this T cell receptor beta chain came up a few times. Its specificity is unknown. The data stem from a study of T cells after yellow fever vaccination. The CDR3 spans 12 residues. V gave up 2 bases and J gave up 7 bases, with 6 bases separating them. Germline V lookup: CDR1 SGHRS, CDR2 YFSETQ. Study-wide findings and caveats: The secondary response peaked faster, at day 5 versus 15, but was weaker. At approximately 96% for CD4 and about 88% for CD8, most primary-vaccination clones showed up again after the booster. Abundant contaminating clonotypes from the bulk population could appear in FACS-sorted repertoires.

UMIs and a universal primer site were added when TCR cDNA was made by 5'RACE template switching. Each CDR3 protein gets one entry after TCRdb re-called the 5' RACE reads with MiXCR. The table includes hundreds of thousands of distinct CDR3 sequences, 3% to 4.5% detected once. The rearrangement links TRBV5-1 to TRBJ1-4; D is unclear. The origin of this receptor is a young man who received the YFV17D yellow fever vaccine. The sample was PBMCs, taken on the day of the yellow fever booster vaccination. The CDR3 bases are TGCGCCAGCAGCTTACGGGGTGAAAAACTGTTTTTT. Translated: CASSLRGEKLFF.